This passage covers 16 T cell receptor beta chains from one sample sequenced in a study of blood T cell repertoires in COVID-19. The table came from immunoSEQ multiplex PCR; TCRdb's copy has only in-frame clones and leaves some out. The table lists about 330,000 clones, roughly 86% of them singletons, with more than 7.5% in the top ten. Specimen: peripheral blood. The receptors shown here come from a man aged 25-40 years with COVID-19, enrolled during active disease.

The rearrangement uses TRBV6-2 or TRBV6-3 and TRBJ2-7; tentative D call: TRBD2 (5 bases). The CDR3 sequence is 12 residues long. Germline V CDR1 and CDR2: MNHEY, SVGEGT. V lost 4 bases and J lost 7, with 11 bases in between. DNA for the CDR3: TGTGCCAGCAGTTCCTCTGGGAGAGAGCAGTACTTC. Residues: CASSSSGREQYF.

The genes are TRBV7-9 and TRBJ1-6, with 9 bases that match TRBD1. V lost 5 bases and J lost 3; bases outside the gene matches: 5. Germline V gives CDR1 SEHNR, CDR2 FQNEAQ (reference sequence). This CDR3 is built from 16 residues. The CDR3 region has the DNA TGTGCCAGCAGCGTGGGGGGACAGGGCTATAATTCACCCCTCCACTTT. It is translated as CASSVGGQGYNSPLHF.

V usage is TRBV19 and J usage is TRBJ2-6, with TRBD1 identical over 7 bases. The germline CDR1 and CDR2 sequences are LNHDA and SQIVND (reference sequence). J gave up 2 bases and V 3 bases, and 1 base lay outside the gene matches. The CDR3 consists of 15 residues. CDR3 DNA: TGTGCCAGTAGTATGGGACAGCCTGGGGCCAACGTCCTGACTTTC. It is translated as CASSMGQPGANVLTF. Full variable domain (rest looked up from reference TRBV19 and TRBJ2-6): DGGITQSPKYLFRKEGQNVTLSCEQNLNHDAMYWYRQDPGQGLRLIYYSQIVNDFQKGDIAEGYSVSREKKESFPLTVTSAQKNPTAFYLCASSMGQPGANVLTFGAGSRLTVL.

The chain is built from TRBV7-7 and TRBJ2-1; 8 nucleotides align to TRBD1. The CDR3 consists of 19 residues. Per the germline V gene, CDR1 is SSHAT and CDR2 is FNYEAQ (reference sequence). Trimming cost V 4 bases and J 1 base; bases outside gene matches: 15. The CDR3 region has the DNA TGTGCCAGCAGCTCCTCCGGGACAGGAGGACGGGGGTCCTACAATGAGCAGTTCTTC. Amino acid sequence: CASSSSGTGGRGSYNEQFF.

The gene calls are TRBV10-3 and TRBJ1-6; 9 positions match TRBD1. This CDR3 has 13 amino acids. CDR1 and CDR2 from the germline V gene are ENHRY and SYGVKD. V trimming: 7 bases; J trimming: 9 bases; junction bases outside the gene matches: 4. The CDR3 region has the DNA TGTGCCATCACTACAGGGGGCAGTTCACCCCTCCACTTT. Residues: CAITTGGSSPLHF.

This rearrangement joins TRBV9 to TRBJ1-1; 7 nucleotides agree with TRBD1. J was trimmed by 7 bases and V by 0 bases; bases with no gene match: 9. CDR3 length: 15 amino acids. From germline, CDR1 is SGDLS and CDR2 YYNGEE. CDR3 in DNA: TGTGCCAGCAGCGTAGTTGCCGGGGGGGACAGTGAAGCTTTCTTT. It yields the protein CASSVVAGGDSEAFF. Full variable domain (missing parts from reference TRBV9 and TRBJ1-1): DSGVTQTPKHLITATGQRVTLRCSPRSGDLSVYWYQQSLDQGLQFLIQYYNGEERAKGNILERFSAQQFPDLHSELNLSSLELGDSALYFCASSVVAGGDSEAFFGQGTRLTVV.

This rearrangement joins TRBV9 to TRBJ1-5; D may be TRBD1 (6 bases). CDR1 and CDR2 (germline): SGDLS, YYNGEE. The CDR3 runs 14 residues. Trimming left V 3 bases short and J 6 bases short, with 13 bases between. The CDR3 bases are TGTGCCAGCAGCGAGGGGGGGTTGAGTCAGCCCCAGCATTTT. It translates to CASSEGGLSQPQHF.

This chain uses TRBV9 with TRBJ2-5, with a tentative D call TRBD1 (7 bases). V was clipped by 0 bases and J by 5 bases, with 17 bases between them. Germline V CDR1 and CDR2: SGDLS, YYNGEE. The CDR3 runs 16 residues. CDR3 nucleotides: TGTGCCAGCAGCGTAGAAGCTGGAGGGGGCAGGGAGACCCAGTACTTC. This translates into CASSVEAGGGRETQYF.

The chain combines TRBV11-2 with TRBJ2-1, with D perhaps TRBD2 (6 bases). V lost 5 bases and J lost 0, with 17 bases in between. The length of the CDR3 is 17 residues. Germline loops: CDR1 SGHAT, CDR2 FQNNGV. Here the CDR3 DNA reads TGTGCCAGCAGCCCCAGCTCTAGCGTACCCTCCTACAATGAGCAGTTCTTC. It is translated as CASSPSSSVPSYNEQFF. Supplemented by reference TRBV11-2 and TRBJ2-1, the full variable domain reads EAGVAQSPRYKIIEKRQSVAFWCNPISGHATLYWYQQILGQGPKLLIQFQNNGVVDDSQLPKDRFSAERLKGVDSTLKIQPAKLEDSAVYLCASSPSSSVPSYNEQFFGPGTRLTVL.

The chain has TRBV7-9 and TRBJ2-1; D gene uncertain. The CDR3 sequence is 14 residues long. The V end was cut by 8 bases, the J end by 0 bases, with 11 bases between. Germline CDR1 reads SEHNR; CDR2 reads FQNEAQ (reference sequence). CDR3 loop: CASPPLPSYNEQFF. CDR3 nucleotides: TGTGCCAGCCCCCCACTCCCCTCCTACAATGAGCAGTTCTTC.

The chain employs TRBV28 and TRBJ1-3; no definite D call. The CDR3 totals 14 residues. CDR1 and CDR2 (germline): MDHEN, SYDVKM. The V gene lost 6 bases and the J gene lost 7 bases, with 16 bases spanning the gap. The CDR3 DNA is TGTGCCAGCAGCGAGGAGGGCCGGTGGAACACCATATATTTT. Residues: CASSEEGRWNTIYF.

The V and J genes are TRBV29-1 and TRBJ2-3, with D possibly matching TRBD1 (6 bases). Trimming left V 4 bases short and J 0 bases short, with 14 bases between. Looked up from germline, CDR1 is SQVTM and CDR2 is ANQGSEA. The CDR3 totals 15 residues. As DNA, the CDR3 is TGCAGCGTTGGACAGGCCCAGCCTAGCACAGATACGCAGTATTTT. It is translated as CSVGQAQPSTDTQYF.

The V and J genes are TRBV28 and TRBJ2-1; 10 bases agree with TRBD2. The trim removed 9 bases at V and 6 bases at J, leaving 8 bases unmatched. Germline CDR1 and CDR2: MDHEN and SYDVKM. This CDR3 region has 14 residues. The CDR3 protein is CASWSSGSPNEQFF. CDR3 sequence (DNA): TGTGCCAGTTGGTCTAGCGGGAGCCCCAATGAGCAGTTCTTC.

The chain carries TRBV4-3 and TRBJ2-1, with D perhaps TRBD2 (6 bases). Trimming removed 4 bases at V and 2 bases at J, with 12 bases between. In germline, CDR1 is LGHNA, CDR2 YSLEER. CDR3 length: 15 residues. The CDR3 reads CASSPRREPYNEQFF. In DNA, the CDR3 is TGCGCCAGCAGCCCTCGCCGGGAGCCCTACAATGAGCAGTTCTTC.

V usage is TRBV6-5 and J usage is TRBJ1-6; D might be TRBD1 (6 bases). CDR1 and CDR2 (germline): MNHEY, SVGAGI. V was pared by 6 bases and J by 5 bases, with 11 bases between. This CDR3 region has 14 residues. The CDR3 nucleotides are TGTGCCAGCAGACTACAGGGTAATAATTCACCCCTCCACTTT. Residues: CASRLQGNNSPLHF.

The genes are TRBV7-3 and TRBJ1-2; D may be TRBD1 (6 bases). Trimming left V 5 bases short and J 4 bases short, with 17 bases between. This CDR3 spans 15 amino acids. CDR1 SGHTA and CDR2 FQGTGA come from the germline V gene. The DNA of the CDR3 is TGTGCCAGCAGCCCCGACGACAGGAGTAGCTATGGCTACACCTTC. It codes for CASSPDDRSSYGYTF.